A single sample gave rise to the 11 T cell receptor beta chains below, sequenced in a study of blood T cell repertoires in COVID-19. Repertoires were generated with immunoSEQ multiplex PCR, while TCRdb's copy carries only in-frame clones and drops some. Of around 280,000 clones listed, around 88% are singletons. The specimen sequenced was PBMCs or T cells enriched from blood (not recorded which). Receptors originate from a woman aged 40 to 55 who had recovered from COVID-19.

This chain links TRBV9 with TRBJ1-3; the D gene is possibly TRBD1 (6 bases). CDR3 length: 15 amino acids. Trimming pared 4 bases from V and 6 bases from J, leaving 17 bases between. Germline values: CDR1 SGDLS, CDR2 YYNGEE. The chain's CDR3 is CASSPTWAGANTIYF. In DNA form, the CDR3 reads TGTGCCAGCAGCCCGACTTGGGCAGGGGCAAACACCATATATTTT.

V gene TRBV4-3 combines with J gene TRBJ2-3, with 8 bases aligning to TRBD1. The length of the CDR3 is 15 residues. Germline CDR1 is LGHNA and CDR2 is YSLEER. Unmatched junction bases numbered 3, after V lost 4 bases and J lost 0 bases. The chain's CDR3 is CASSPRTGSTDTQYF. The CDR3, as DNA: TGCGCCAGCAGCCCCAGGACAGGGAGCACAGATACGCAGTATTTT.

The chain combines TRBV6-5 with TRBJ2-7, with 10 bases matching TRBD2. The V and J ends lost 0 bases and 2 bases, in that order; junction bases with no gene match: 4. Germline lookup yields CDR1 MNHEY and CDR2 SVGAGI. The CDR3 totals 16 residues. CDR3 amino acids: CASSYSGLAETYEQYF. The CDR3 coding sequence is TGTGCCAGCAGTTACTCCGGACTAGCGGAGACCTACGAGCAGTACTTC.

The chain uses TRBV4-3 and TRBJ1-1, with TRBD1 matching 7 bases. This CDR3 contains 12 residues. V dropped 2 bases and J dropped 6; count of bases not matched to a gene: 0. The germline gives CDR1 LGHNA, CDR2 YSLEER. The CDR3 DNA reads as TGCGCCAGCAGCCAAACAGGGGCTGAAGCTTTCTTT. Translating it yields CASSQTGAEAFF.

This rearrangement joins TRBV5-1 to TRBJ2-7, with 9 bases aligning to TRBD2. Germline V gene data show CDR1 as SGHRS and CDR2 as YFSETQ. Trimming at V came to 2 bases and at J to 2 bases, leaving 5 bases not matched to a gene. The CDR3 sequence is 15 residues long. CDR3 nucleotide sequence: TGCGCCAGCAGCTTAGGTATAGCGGGGGCCTACGAGCAGTACTTC. Its protein product is CASSLGIAGAYEQYF.

This clone appeared a few times. Written as DNA, the CDR3 is TGCGCCAGCAGCCAATTTCTCGGAGGGGATACCCAGTACTTC. As protein: CASSQFLGGDTQYF. V is TRBV4-3 and J is TRBJ2-5, with a weak D call TRBD2 (6 bases). Germline assignment: CDR1 LGHNA and CDR2 YSLEER. Trimming cost V 2 bases and J 8 bases, with 15 bases left between them. There are 14 residues in the CDR3.

The chain carries TRBV5-1 and TRBJ1-6; D gene ambiguous. The CDR3 has 12 amino acids. The germline V gene has CDR1 SGHRS and CDR2 YFSETQ. Trimming pared 10 bases from V and 7 bases from J, leaving 12 bases between. The CDR3 region is CAPRSPNSPLHF. The CDR3 DNA reads as TGCGCCCCTCGGAGTCCCAATTCACCCCTCCACTTT.

CDR3 DNA: TGTGCCAGCAGTGCCCAACAATGGCTAGCGGGAGACACCGGGGAGCTGTTTTTT. This gives the protein CASSAQQWLAGDTGELFF. The genes are TRBV6-1 and TRBJ2-2, with 10 positions matching TRBD2. The CDR3 totals 18 residues. The germline CDR1 and CDR2 sequences are MNHNS and SASEGT. V was pared by 4 bases and J by 3 bases, with 11 bases of the junction left unmatched.

This chain connects TRBV21-1 to TRBJ2-1; no DNA check was done on the table's D call, TRBD1. TRBV21-1 is annotated as a pseudogene. This CDR3 has 17 amino acids. CDR3 bases: TGTGCCAGCAGCAAAACCAGGGGAGACCTTACCTACAATGAGCAGTTCTTC. It specifies CASSKTRGDLTYNEQFF.

This chain uses TRBV7-3 with TRBJ2-5; 16 positions match TRBD2. Germline CDR1 and CDR2: SGHTA and FQGTGA. Losses at the gene ends were 5 bases for V and 1 base for J; bases not matched to a gene: 7. The CDR3 length is 18 residues. CDR3 amino acids: CASSKGTSGRGIQETQYF. CDR3 nucleotides: TGTGCCAGCAGCAAGGGGACTAGCGGGAGGGGGATCCAAGAGACCCAGTACTTC.

The chain links TRBV7-2 to TRBJ2-7; a possible D gene is TRBD2 (5 bases). With 4 bases removed from V and 0 bases from J, the gap between germline ends came to 16 bases. Germline CDR1 is SGHTA and CDR2 is FQGNSA. The CDR3 covers 16 residues. This CDR3 is CASSSEVLMSSYEQYF. The DNA of the CDR3 is TGTGCCAGCAGCTCGGAGGTACTAATGAGCTCCTACGAGCAGTACTTC.